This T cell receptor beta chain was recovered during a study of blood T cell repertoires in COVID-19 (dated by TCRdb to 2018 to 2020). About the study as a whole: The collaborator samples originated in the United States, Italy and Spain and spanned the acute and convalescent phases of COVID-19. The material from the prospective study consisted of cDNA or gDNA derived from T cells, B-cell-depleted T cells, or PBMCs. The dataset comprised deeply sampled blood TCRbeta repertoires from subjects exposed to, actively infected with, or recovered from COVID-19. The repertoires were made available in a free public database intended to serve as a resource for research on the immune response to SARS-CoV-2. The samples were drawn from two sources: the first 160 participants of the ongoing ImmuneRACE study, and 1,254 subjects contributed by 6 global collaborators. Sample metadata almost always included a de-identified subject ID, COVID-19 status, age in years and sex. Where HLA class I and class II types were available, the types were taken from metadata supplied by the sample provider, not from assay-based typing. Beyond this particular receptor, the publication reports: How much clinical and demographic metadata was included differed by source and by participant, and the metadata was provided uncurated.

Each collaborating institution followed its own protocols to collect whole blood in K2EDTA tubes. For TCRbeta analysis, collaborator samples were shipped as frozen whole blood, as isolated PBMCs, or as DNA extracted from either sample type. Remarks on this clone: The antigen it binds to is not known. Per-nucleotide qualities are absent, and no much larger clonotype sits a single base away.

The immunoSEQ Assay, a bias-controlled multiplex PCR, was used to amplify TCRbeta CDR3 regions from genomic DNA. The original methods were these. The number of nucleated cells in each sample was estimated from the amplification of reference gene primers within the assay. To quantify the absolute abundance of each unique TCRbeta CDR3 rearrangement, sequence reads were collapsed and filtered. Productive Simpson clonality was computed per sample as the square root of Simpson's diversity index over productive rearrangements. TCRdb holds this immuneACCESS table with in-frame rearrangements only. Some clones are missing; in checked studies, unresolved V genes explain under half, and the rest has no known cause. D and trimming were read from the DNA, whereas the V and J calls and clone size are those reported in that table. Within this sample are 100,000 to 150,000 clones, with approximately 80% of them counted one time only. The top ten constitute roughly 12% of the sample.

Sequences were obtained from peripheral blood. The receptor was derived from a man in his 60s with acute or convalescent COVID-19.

The CDR3 protein is CASSYRTNEKLFF. DNA sequence: TGTGCCAGCAGCTACAGGACTAATGAAAAACTGTTTTTT. The chain joins TRBV3-1 (or the pseudogene TRBV3-2) to TRBJ1-4; a weak D assignment points to TRBD1 (5 bases agree). Measured from the cysteine to the phenylalanine, the CDR3 is 13 residues long. The entry retains the CDR3 DNA only, 39 bases that are in frame from base 1. V and J are truncated by 5 bases and 2 bases respectively, leaving an intervening sequence of 6 bases. Looking up the germline V gene (reference sequence) yields CDR1 LGHDT and CDR2 YNNKEL.